This is a list of T cell receptor beta chains from one sample in a study of early T cells in non-severe SARS-CoV-2 infection. Each CDR3 protein is one row after TCRdb ran MiXCR on the 5' RACE reads. In the table there are 90,000 to 120,000 distinct CDR3 sequences, around 10% of which are singletons. The sequenced sample was whole blood. The receptors shown here come from an adult who was a healthcare worker with PCR-confirmed SARS-CoV-2 infection or an uninfected control (not recorded which). The CDR3 runs from the conserved cysteine through the conserved F or W. The D gene is left open where the match is weak. Clone size is given for some rows only: seen once, a few or many times, or a class if the clone is expanded.

CDR3 protein,CDR3 DNA,D gene,V gene,clone size,J gene
CASSYFSGGEDTQYF,TGTGCCAGCAGTTACTTTAGCGGGGGGGAAGATACGCAGTATTTT,TRBD2,TRBV6-5,.,TRBJ2-3
CSVFEGEQYF,TGCAGCGTTTTTGAGGGCGAGCAGTACTTC,.,TRBV29-1,.,TRBJ2-7
CAISESIGTGANVLTF,TGTGCCATCAGTGAGTCGATTGGTACCGGGGCCAACGTCCTGACTTTC,.,TRBV10-3,few,TRBJ2-6
CASSPTGVWGNDEQFF,TGTGCCAGCTCACCAACGGGGGTCTGGGGAAACGATGAGCAGTTCTTC,.,TRBV18,many,TRBJ2-1
CASSLVPANTEAFF,TGTGCCAGCAGCTTAGTCCCCGCGAACACTGAAGCTTTCTTT,.,TRBV7-9,few,TRBJ1-1
CAISDGTGYIYNEQFF,TGTGCCATCAGTGACGGGACAGGGTATATCTACAATGAGCAGTTCTTC,TRBD1,TRBV10-3,many,TRBJ2-1
CASKEKGQGYTF,TGTGCCAGCAAGGAGAAAGGACAAGGCTACACCTTC,.,TRBV12-3/TRBV12-4,few,TRBJ1-2
CASSPNSLEDNEQFF,TGTGCCAGCTCACCGAATAGTCTCGAAGACAATGAGCAGTTCTTC,.,TRBV18,.,TRBJ2-1
CASSSLAGSTDTQYF,TGTGCCAGCAGCTCACTAGCGGGTAGCACAGATACGCAGTATTTT,TRBD2,TRBV7-9,.,TRBJ2-3
CASTPPGGRQYF,TGTGCCAGCACCCCTCCCGGGGGGAGGCAGTACTTC,TRBD2,TRBV12-3/TRBV12-4,.,TRBJ2-7
CASVQGGHEQYF,TGTGCCAGCGTACAGGGGGGCCACGAGCAGTACTTC,TRBD1,TRBV28,.,TRBJ2-7
CASTPGTANTEAFF,TGTGCCAGCACTCCCGGGACAGCTAACACTGAAGCTTTCTTT,TRBD1,TRBV6-6,few,TRBJ1-1
CASSFGTGDEAFF,TGTGCCAGCAGTTTCGGGACGGGAGATGAAGCTTTCTTT,.,TRBV6-5,many,TRBJ1-1
CVTSRARLIAGTRETQYF,TGTGTCACCAGCAGAGCCCGCCTGATAGCGGGGACTCGAGAGACCCAGTACTTC,TRBD2,TRBV15,.,TRBJ2-5
CASSFTDNEQFF,TGTGCCAGCAGCTTTACAGACAATGAGCAGTTCTTC,.,TRBV5-5,many,TRBJ2-1
CASSAPGKTNEKLFF,TGTGCCAGTAGTGCACCCGGGAAAACTAATGAAAAACTGTTTTTT,.,TRBV19,.,TRBJ1-4
CASSQDPGRPQHF,TGTGCCAGCAGCCAAGATCCGGGGAGGCCCCAGCATTTT,.,TRBV3-1,.,TRBJ1-5
CAISDLRGASTTGELFF,TGTGCCATCAGTGATCTACGGGGCGCCTCGACCACCGGGGAGCTGTTTTTT,.,TRBV10-3,.,TRBJ2-2
CASSQDPQSSYNEQFF,TGCGCCAGCAGCCAAGATCCGCAAAGCTCCTACAATGAGCAGTTCTTC,.,TRBV4-1,many,TRBJ2-1
CSGFSGKSNEQFF,TGCAGCGGATTTAGCGGGAAGTCCAATGAGCAGTTCTTC,TRBD2,TRBV29-1,many,TRBJ2-1
CASSFPSGSSYNEQSF,TGTGCCAGCAGCTTCCCGAGCGGAAGCTCCTACAATGAGCAGTCCTTC,.,TRBV5-4,.,TRBJ2-1
CAISESAGGYNEQFF,TGTGCCATCAGTGAGTCTGCAGGGGGATACAATGAGCAGTTCTTC,TRBD1,TRBV10-3,.,TRBJ2-1
CSARVRAVWNTEAFF,TGCAGTGCTAGAGTCAGGGCCGTCTGGAACACTGAAGCTTTCTTT,.,TRBV20-1,many,TRBJ1-1
CASGYEFMDIQYF,TGTGCCAGCGGGTACGAGTTTATGGACATTCAGTACTTC,.,TRBV3-1,many,TRBJ2-4
CATSRDKQGRGGYTF,TGTGCCACCAGCAGAGATAAACAGGGGCGGGGAGGCTACACCTTC,TRBD1,TRBV15,many,TRBJ1-2
CASSEIAGRETQYF,TGCGCCAGCAGCGAGATAGCGGGGCGAGAGACCCAGTACTTC,TRBD2,TRBV5-1,few,TRBJ2-5
CASNPVGVSYNEQFF,TGTGCCAGCAATCCGGTCGGGGTTTCATACAATGAGCAGTTCTTC,.,TRBV12-3/TRBV12-4,.,TRBJ2-1
CASGDMSGSTDTQYF,TGTGCCAGCGGGGATATGAGCGGGAGTACAGATACGCAGTATTTT,TRBD2,TRBV12-3/TRBV12-4,many,TRBJ2-3
CSVEDYAGDTQYF,TGCAGCGTTGAAGATTATGCAGGGGATACGCAGTATTTT,.,TRBV29-1,.,TRBJ2-3
CASSWAASGNTIYF,TGTGCCAGCAGTTGGGCAGCGTCTGGAAACACCATATATTTT,.,TRBV6-2/TRBV6-3,many,TRBJ1-3
CSVSGRLNTEAFF,TGCAGCGTTTCTGGACGGTTAAACACTGAAGCTTTCTTT,.,TRBV29-1,many,TRBJ1-1
CASSFYTGEPQHF,TGTGCCAGCAGCTTCTATACGGGAGAGCCCCAGCATTTT,.,TRBV7-2,many,TRBJ1-5
CSVGLGRTGELFF,TGCAGCGTTGGACTGGGCCGGACCGGGGAGCTGTTTTTT,.,TRBV29-1,many,TRBJ2-2
CASSLRGYRIKETQYF,TGTGCCAGCAGCTTAAGGGGCTACAGGATTAAGGAGACCCAGTACTTC,.,TRBV11-3,few,TRBJ2-5
CASSLLDRGKEQFF,TGTGCCAGCAGCTTACTTGACAGGGGAAAAGAGCAGTTCTTC,TRBD1,TRBV11-1,many,TRBJ2-1
CAWTVKHRGTGELFF,TGTGCCTGGACCGTGAAACACAGGGGGACCGGGGAGCTGTTTTTT,TRBD1,TRBV30,.,TRBJ2-2
CASSWTNEAFF,TGTGCCAGCAGCTGGACCAACGAAGCTTTCTTT,.,TRBV6-1,.,TRBJ1-1
CSVGATGGGYGYTF,TGCAGCGTTGGAGCAACAGGGGGCGGCTATGGCTACACCTTC,TRBD1,TRBV29-1,many,TRBJ1-2
CASSTRTGGYEQYF,TGTGCCAGCAGCACCCGGACAGGGGGCTACGAGCAGTACTTC,TRBD1,TRBV7-9,many,TRBJ2-7
CASSYSSLLAGASNEQFF,TGTGCCAGCAGTTACTCTTCTTTACTAGCGGGGGCTTCCAATGAGCAGTTCTTC,TRBD2,TRBV6-2/TRBV6-3,few,TRBJ2-1
CASSLALEAIQYF,TGTGCCAGCAGCTTGGCGTTGGAAGCAATTCAGTACTTC,.,TRBV5-6,many,TRBJ2-4
CSARRDGNQPQHF,TGCAGTGCTAGAAGGGATGGCAATCAGCCCCAGCATTTT,.,TRBV20-1,few,TRBJ1-5
CASSVDPSGGVMGPDTQYF,TGTGCCAGCAGCGTAGATCCTAGCGGGGGGGTGATGGGTCCAGATACGCAGTATTTT,TRBD2,TRBV9,.,TRBJ2-3
CSAAGGSSYEQYF,TGCAGCGCAGCCGGGGGGAGCTCCTACGAGCAGTACTTC,TRBD2,TRBV29-1,.,TRBJ2-7
CASSLQQGQALTYEQYF,TGTGCCAGCAGTTTGCAGCAGGGCCAGGCGTTAACCTACGAGCAGTACTTC,.,TRBV6-2/TRBV6-3,few,TRBJ2-7
CATQETGLEADTQYF,TGTGCCACTCAGGAAACGGGACTAGAAGCAGATACGCAGTATTTT,TRBD2,TRBV13,.,TRBJ2-3
CASSLWRTGVIYGYTF,TGTGCCAGTAGTCTATGGCGGACAGGGGTTATCTATGGCTACACCTTC,TRBD1,TRBV19,.,TRBJ1-2
CSAKTGVIVEQYF,TGCAGTGCCAAGACAGGGGTGATTGTAGAGCAGTACTTC,TRBD1,TRBV20-1,many,TRBJ2-7
CATSKDTTYEQYF,TGTGCCACCAGCAAGGACACCACCTACGAGCAGTACTTC,.,TRBV15,.,TRBJ2-7
CAGAYNEQFF,TGCGCCGGGGCGTACAATGAGCAGTTCTTC,.,TRBV10-1,.,TRBJ2-1
CASSSTEYQPQHF,TGTGCCAGCAGCTCAACTGAGTATCAGCCCCAGCATTTT,.,TRBV12-3/TRBV12-4,.,TRBJ1-5
CASSLYAAGQNSYEQYF,TGCGCCAGCAGCTTGTATGCGGCGGGACAGAACTCCTACGAGCAGTACTTC,.,TRBV5-1,few,TRBJ2-7
CSAPGGSYDTEAFF,TGCAGCGCACCTGGGGGCTCTTACGACACTGAAGCTTTCTTT,.,TRBV29-1,few,TRBJ1-1
CASSVDSSSYEQYF,TGTGCCAGCAGCGTGGACAGCAGCTCCTACGAGCAGTACTTC,.,TRBV9,.,TRBJ2-7